This T cell receptor beta chain appears in the sequencing data of a study of blood T cell repertoires in COVID-19. The repertoire was sequenced with immunoSEQ multiplex PCR; TCRdb's copy has only in-frame clones and lacks some. The sample has about 70,000 clones, around 80% seen once. Germline CDR1 and CDR2: ENHRY and SYGVKD. This CDR3 contains 14 residues. V lost 4 bases and J 4 bases, leaving 10 bases between the germline ends. V is TRBV10-3 and J is TRBJ1-4; D ambiguous. This receptor was taken from a woman at least 80 years old with active or convalescent COVID-19. Material: peripheral blood. CDR3 residues: CAISGSGDNEKLFF. As DNA, the CDR3 is TGTGCCATCAGTGGCTCGGGAGATAATGAAAAACTGTTTTTT.